The sequence of this TCR beta chain was determined in a study of cytomegalovirus exposure and HLA in healthy donors. The PCR used 60 Vbeta and 13 Jbeta primers. TCRdb's table, derived via immunoSEQ multiplex PCR, lists solely in-frame clones and lacks some. The repertoire includes under 200,000 clones, around 80% of them detected once, and more than 0.45% sits in the top ten. Germline CDR1 and CDR2: SGHRS and YFSETQ. Unmatched junction bases numbered 3, after V lost 3 bases and J lost 3 bases. The CDR3 covers 17 residues. Sequenced material: PBMCs. This receptor was identified in a woman aged 50 to 65 in good health and CMV-seronegative. This chain joins TRBV5-1 and TRBJ2-1, with 16 bases matching TRBD2. The CDR3 reads CASSWGLAGGFYNEQFF. CDR3 DNA sequence: TGCGCCAGCAGCTGGGGACTAGCGGGAGGGTTCTACAATGAGCAGTTCTTC. The full variable domain, in which reference TRBV5-1 and TRBJ2-1 provide the parts outside the CDR3, is KAGVTQTPRYLIKTRGQQVTLSCSPISGHRSVSWYQQTPGQGLQFLFEYFSETQRNKGNFPGRFSGRQFSNSRSEMNVSTLELGDSALYLCASSWGLAGGFYNEQFFGPGTRLTVL.